The 27 T cell receptor beta chains below come from one sample, sequenced in a study of T cell responses to AZD1222 COVID-19 vaccine. Measured with immunoSEQ multiplex PCR; TCRdb has only the in-frame clones, and not every one. This repertoire shows 100,000 to 150,000 clones, around 92% found once; its top ten account for 4% to 5%. This specimen was peripheral blood, taken on day 0 of AZD1222 vaccination. These receptors came from an adult in good health.

The genes are TRBV30 and TRBJ1-2; perhaps TRBD1 as D (5 bases). Germline CDR1 reads GTSNPN; CDR2 reads SVGIG (reference sequence). The CDR3 has 14 amino acids. Trimming took 6 bases from V and 4 from J, leaving 18 bases between them. CDR3 DNA: TGTGCCTGTCACAGTTCAGGGAGATCCTATGGCTACACCTTC. It is translated as CACHSSGRSYGYTF.

This chain links TRBV7-8 with TRBJ1-4; D is unresolved. The CDR3 contains 17 residues. CDR1 is SGHVS, CDR2 FQNEAQ, per germline. V dropped 3 bases and J dropped 0 bases, with 14 bases sitting between them. CDR3 nucleotides: TGTGCCAGCAGCTTGATGGCGGATCCTGCAACTAATGAAAAACTGTTTTTT. It yields the protein CASSLMADPATNEKLFF.

V gene TRBV25-1 combines with J gene TRBJ1-2; 7 nucleotides match TRBD1. The junction had 6 bases not matched to a gene; V was cut back by 4 bases and J by 4 bases. The CDR3 is made up of 14 amino acids. Germline V gene sequence: CDR1 MGHDK, CDR2 SYGVNS. For the CDR3, the DNA is TGTGCCAGCAGTGCAACAGGGGTCTTCTATGGCTACACCTTC. Protein sequence: CASSATGVFYGYTF.

The chain employs TRBV6-5 and TRBJ2-7; 9 nucleotides line up with TRBD1. Trimming removed 2 bases from V and 5 bases from J; junction bases left unmatched: 4. There are 14 residues in the CDR3. The germline gives CDR1 MNHEY, CDR2 SVGAGI. CDR3 sequence reads: CASSYRTGVDEQYF. The CDR3 bases are TGTGCCAGCAGTTACAGGACAGGGGTGGACGAGCAGTACTTC.

The V gene is TRBV16, the J gene TRBJ2-5; a weak D match, TRBD2 (7 bases). Trimming stripped 2 bases from V and 1 base from J, with 11 bases between. Germline assignment: CDR1 KGHSY and CDR2 FQNENV. The CDR3 spans 15 residues. The CDR3 is CASSQLAGAQETQYF. The CDR3 nucleotides are TGTGCCAGCAGCCAACTTGCGGGGGCCCAAGAGACCCAGTACTTC.

The V gene is TRBV7-3, the J gene TRBJ2-7; tentative D call: TRBD2 (6 bases). Germline V gene sequence: CDR1 SGHTA, CDR2 FQGTGA. The CDR3 length is 15 residues. Trimming took 2 bases from V and 4 from J, leaving 15 bases between them. CDR3 in amino acids: CASSLGRGAPYEQYF. The DNA of the CDR3 is TGTGCCAGCAGCTTAGGGCGGGGAGCCCCTTACGAGCAGTACTTC.

This rearrangement joins TRBV6-5 to TRBJ2-2; D unclear. Trimming removed 2 bases at V and 0 bases at J, with 7 bases between. CDR3 length: 15 residues. Germline V gene data show CDR1 as MNHEY and CDR2 as SVGAGI. The CDR3: CASSYVGTNTGELFF. The DNA for the CDR3 is TGTGCCAGCAGTTACGTGGGGACGAACACCGGGGAGCTGTTTTTT.

CDR3 bases: TGTGCCAGCAGCTTAGCGATTAGAGCGGGCGGGGCGGTCGAGCAGTACTTC. It yields the protein CASSLAIRAGGAVEQYF. The chain couples TRBV7-2 to TRBJ2-7; the D gene is possibly TRBD2 (6 bases). Trimming removed 0 bases from V and 6 bases from J, with 21 bases in between. The CDR3 is 17 residues long. The germline V gene has CDR1 SGHTA and CDR2 FQGNSA.

The chain has TRBV12-5 and TRBJ2-2, with D possibly matching TRBD1 (6 bases). Trimming took 6 bases from V and 4 from J, leaving 18 bases between them. Germline values: CDR1 LGHNT, CDR2 FRNRAP. There are 16 residues in the CDR3. The CDR3, as DNA: TGTGCTAGTGGCCCCAGGGGAGACGGGCGCACCGGGGAGCTGTTTTTT. Amino acid sequence: CASGPRGDGRTGELFF.

The rearrangement joins TRBV7-3 to TRBJ2-1; TRBD2 matches at 9 bases. The CDR3 is 15 amino acids. The germline V gene encodes CDR1 SGHTA and CDR2 FQGTGA. The trim removed 3 bases at V and 8 bases at J, leaving 8 bases unmatched. The CDR3 reads CASSLTGTSLDEQFF. DNA of the CDR3: TGTGCCAGCAGCTTGACCGGGACTAGCTTAGATGAGCAGTTCTTC.

V is TRBV10-2 and J is TRBJ2-2; TRBD2 might be the D (5 bases). The CDR3 consists of 16 residues. V lost 8 bases to trimming and J lost 0 bases, with 16 bases between them. Germline V gene data show CDR1 as WSHSY and CDR2 as SAAADI. CDR3 sequence reads: CASRPPSGANTGELFF. In nucleotides, the CDR3 is TGCGCCAGCCGGCCCCCCAGCGGCGCGAACACCGGGGAGCTGTTTTTT.

V is TRBV7-3 and J is TRBJ2-1; TRBD2 agrees at 12 bases. V dropped 5 bases and J dropped 6; count of bases not matched to a gene: 5. The CDR3 is 15 residues long. In germline, CDR1 is SGHTA, CDR2 FQGTGA. CDR3 DNA: TGTGCCAGCAGCCCTGCTAGCGGGGGGGCCAATGAGCAGTTCTTC. Translation: CASSPASGGANEQFF. Filled out from reference TRBV7-3 and TRBJ2-1, the complete variable domain reads GAGVSQTPSNKVTEKGKYVELRCDPISGHTALYWYRQSLGQGPEFLIYFQGTGAADDSGLPNDRFFAVRPEGSVSTLKIQRTERGDSAVYLCASSPASGGANEQFFGPGTRLTVL.

This clone was seen more than once but under ten times. The V call is TRBV7-8, the J call TRBJ1-3, with a weak D call TRBD1 (6 bases). Germline CDR1 and CDR2: SGHVS and FQNEAQ. V was pared by 5 bases and J by 4 bases, with 12 bases between. The CDR3 runs to 14 residues. Written as DNA, the CDR3 is TGTGCCAGCAGCCGAGGGACACGCGGAAACACCATATATTTT. Translating it yields CASSRGTRGNTIYF. Combining the CDR3 with reference TRBV7-8 and TRBJ1-3 gives the whole variable domain GAGVSQSPRYKVAKRGQDVALRCDPISGHVSLFWYQQALGQGPEFLTYFQNEAQLDKSGLPSDRFFAERPEGSVSTLKIQRTQQEDSAVYLCASSRGTRGNTIYFGEGSWLTVV.

The CDR3 bases are TGTGCCAGCAGCATACTCCGGGGGGAGCGGGAGTACAATGAGCAGTTCTTC. It yields the protein CASSILRGEREYNEQFF. The gene calls are TRBV7-9 and TRBJ2-1; 8 bases fit TRBD2. Germline-derived CDR1 and CDR2 are SEHNR and FQNEAQ (reference sequence). V gave up 5 bases and J gave up 4 bases; unmatched junction bases: 13. The CDR3 is 17 amino acids.

The chain joins TRBV7-2 to TRBJ1-2; D gene uncertain. CDR1 and CDR2 from the germline V gene are SGHTA and FQGNSA. V lost 3 bases to trimming and J lost 0 bases, with 8 bases between them. The CDR3 has 14 residues. Written as DNA, the CDR3 is TGTGCCAGCAGCTTGGGGTCGGCTAACTATGGCTACACCTTC. This codes for CASSLGSANYGYTF.

This chain uses TRBV5-6 with TRBJ1-5; possible D gene TRBD1, 6 bases. The germline V and J ends were trimmed by 1 base and 6 bases, with 11 bases remaining between them. Germline V gene lookup returns CDR1 SGHDT and CDR2 YYEEEE. This CDR3 contains 14 residues. CDR3 sequence: CASSLTGFFQPQHF. In nucleotides, the CDR3 is TGTGCCAGCAGCTTGACAGGGTTTTTTCAGCCCCAGCATTTT.

The chain carries TRBV9 and TRBJ2-1; 7 nucleotides match TRBD2. CDR1 SGDLS and CDR2 YYNGEE come from the germline V gene. This CDR3 is built from 17 residues. V lost 0 bases to trimming and J lost 2 bases; unmatched junction nucleotides: 8. This CDR3 is CASSVGPREAPYNEQFF. In DNA, the CDR3 is TGTGCCAGCAGCGTAGGGCCCCGGGAGGCCCCCTACAATGAGCAGTTCTTC.

This chain connects TRBV28 to TRBJ1-1; D gene ambiguous. The CDR3 extends over 19 amino acids. Trimming shortened V by 8 bases and J by 1 base, and 29 bases separated the two germline ends. Germline-derived CDR1 and CDR2 are MDHEN and SYDVKM. The CDR3, as DNA: TGTGCCAGCGGCGATGGATGGCAGGCGGCGAGGTTTGGGAACACTGAAGCTTTCTTT. It is translated as CASGDGWQAARFGNTEAFF.

This clone was recorded once. The rearrangement uses TRBV18 and TRBJ1-1; D is perhaps TRBD1 (6 bases). V was cut by 4 bases and J by 6 bases, with 9 bases left in between. The germline gives CDR1 KGHSH, CDR2 LQKENI. The CDR3 spans 12 residues. The CDR3 region has the DNA TGTGCCAGCTCACTAGGGACATCTGAAGCTTTCTTT. It specifies CASSLGTSEAFF. Combining the CDR3 with reference TRBV18 and TRBJ1-1 gives the whole variable domain NAGVMQNPRHLVRRRGQEARLRCSPMKGHSHVYWYRQLPEEGLKFMVYLQKENIIDESGMPKERFSAEFPKEGPSILRIQQVVRGDSAAYFCASSLGTSEAFFGQGTRLTVV.

The V and J genes are TRBV24-1 and TRBJ1-2, with 7 bases aligning to TRBD1. Germline lookup yields CDR1 KGHDR and CDR2 SFDVKD. Germline trimming cut 4 bases from V and 8 bases from J; bases unmatched to any gene: 12. The CDR3 covers 15 residues. CDR3 amino acids: CATSDRDRAAVGYTF. As DNA, the CDR3 is TGTGCCACCAGTGACCGTGACAGGGCGGCCGTCGGCTACACCTTC.

This sequence joins TRBV2 and TRBJ2-3, with TRBD2 matching 11 bases. Trimming took 6 bases from V and 4 from J; bases not matched to a gene: 3. This CDR3 has 14 residues. Per germline, CDR1 SNHLY and CDR2 FYNNEI. The CDR3 is CASRLAGGSDTQYF. In nucleotides, the CDR3 is TGTGCCAGCAGGCTAGCGGGGGGTTCAGATACGCAGTATTTT.

J is TRBJ2-4 and V is TRBV28; D may be TRBD1 (5 bases). CDR1 and CDR2 (germline): MDHEN, SYDVKM. The CDR3 consists of 15 residues. V shed 5 bases and J shed 11 bases, with 22 bases lying between them. In DNA, the CDR3 is TGTGCCAGCAGTCCCCACCGAACAGGTAAAAAGGTTCAGTACTTC. It translates to CASSPHRTGKKVQYF.

The chain links TRBV19 to TRBJ2-2; D assignment may be TRBD1 or TRBD2 (7 bases each). Trimming cost V 10 bases and J 6 bases, with 15 bases left between them. Germline V gene data show CDR1 as LNHDA and CDR2 as SQIVND (reference sequence). The CDR3 loop spans 13 amino acids. CDR3 protein: CATSGQGAGELFF. For the CDR3, the DNA is TGTGCCACTAGCGGCCAGGGGGCCGGGGAGCTGTTTTTT.

The chain uses TRBV19 and TRBJ1-1, with 7 bases that match TRBD1. Germline-derived CDR1 and CDR2 are LNHDA and SQIVND (reference sequence). V trimming: 5 bases; J trimming: 11 bases; junction bases outside the gene matches: 11. CDR3 length: 13 amino acids. CDR3 DNA sequence: TGTGCCAGTAGTTCCCGGGACAGCAATGTCGCTTTCTTT. This translates into CASSSRDSNVAFF.

The gene calls are TRBV7-2 and TRBJ2-5; D possibly corresponds to TRBD2 (7 bases). V shed 2 bases and J shed 5 bases, with 15 bases lying between them. This CDR3 has 15 amino acids. CDR1 and CDR2 from the germline V gene are SGHTA and FQGNSA. CDR3 nucleotides: TGTGCCAGCAGCTTATTCGTGGGGGGGCCCGAGACCCAGTACTTC. Protein product: CASSLFVGGPETQYF.

The chain is built from TRBV7-8 and TRBJ2-2; the D gene could be TRBD1 or TRBD2 (5 bases each). The germline gives CDR1 SGHVS, CDR2 FQNEAQ. Trimming pared 4 bases from V and 4 bases from J, leaving 13 bases between. The CDR3 runs 15 residues. The CDR3 sequence is CASSWGSVGTGELFF. The CDR3 region has the DNA TGTGCCAGCAGCTGGGGGTCAGTAGGCACCGGGGAGCTGTTTTTT. Filled out from reference TRBV7-8 and TRBJ2-2, the complete variable domain reads GAGVSQSPRYKVAKRGQDVALRCDPISGHVSLFWYQQALGQGPEFLTYFQNEAQLDKSGLPSDRFFAERPEGSVSTLKIQRTQQEDSAVYLCASSWGSVGTGELFFGEGSRLTVL.

The chain uses TRBV29-1 and TRBJ1-1; D perhaps matches TRBD1 (5 bases). This CDR3 has 13 amino acids. V gave up 5 bases and J gave up 2 bases, with 12 bases separating them. Germline V gene lookup returns CDR1 SQVTM and CDR2 ANQGSEA. As DNA, the CDR3 is TGCAGCGTTTCGGGGACCATTAACACTGAAGCTTTCTTT. Translated: CSVSGTINTEAFF. The variable domain in full, with the rest retrieved from reference TRBV29-1 and TRBJ1-1, is SAVISQKPSRDICQRGTSLTIQCQVDSQVTMMFWYRQQPGQSLTLIATANQGSEATYESGFVIDKFPISRPNLTFSTLTVSNMSPEDSSIYLCSVSGTINTEAFFGQGTRLTVV.